This TCR beta chain was observed in a study of neurological immune-mediated disorders. There are many counts of this clonotype. The authors produced cDNA by 5'RACE using 10-nucleotide random UMIs. TCRdb re-analysed the 5' RACE reads in MiXCR, keeping a single row per CDR3 protein. The sample records 30,000 to 45,000 distinct CDR3 sequences, around 5% being singletons. The CDR3 is made up of 15 amino acids. Germline loops: CDR1 SGHVS, CDR2 FNYEAQ. The V and J ends lost 3 bases and 2 bases, in that order; junction bases with no gene match: 3. This sequence joins TRBV7-6 and TRBJ2-7, with TRBD2 matching over 11 bases. This TCR was sampled from a man aged 18 to 29 in good health. Sequenced material: CD4+ T cells from blood. The DNA for the CDR3 is TGTGCCAGCAGCTTCCTAGCGGGGGGCACCTACGAGCAGTACTTC. Translating gives CASSFLAGGTYEQYF.